This TCR beta chain is drawn from a study of OX40 agonist ivuxolimab in advanced cancers. Study-wide background: Earlier anti-PD-1, anti-PD-L1 or anti-CTLA-4 therapy was permitted; about 44% had received some. Study results and caveats: Partial responders at 0.1-3.0 mg/kg had among the lowest clonal expansion.

This clone was found once. Its target is not known. Germline V CDR1 and CDR2: SGHRS, YFSETQ. The CDR3 spans 19 residues. The V end lost 0 bases, the J end lost 2 bases, and 20 bases lay between the germline ends. Method: immunoSEQ multiplex PCR; TCRdb's copy keeps in-frame clones and lacks some. This sample has 70,000 to 95,000 clones, with roughly 93% found just once. The material sequenced was CD4+ or CD8+ T cells sorted from blood, taken in a trial of the OX40 agonist ivuxolimab. This receptor was identified in an adult with an advanced solid tumor such as melanoma, head and neck, liver or kidney cancer. The V gene is TRBV5-1, the J gene TRBJ1-4; tentatively, D is TRBD1 (5 bases). The CDR3 protein is CASSLVRPALRGTNEKLFF. CDR3 DNA sequence: TGCGCCAGCAGCTTGGTCCGACCCGCCCTCCGGGGCACTAATGAAAAACTGTTTTTT.